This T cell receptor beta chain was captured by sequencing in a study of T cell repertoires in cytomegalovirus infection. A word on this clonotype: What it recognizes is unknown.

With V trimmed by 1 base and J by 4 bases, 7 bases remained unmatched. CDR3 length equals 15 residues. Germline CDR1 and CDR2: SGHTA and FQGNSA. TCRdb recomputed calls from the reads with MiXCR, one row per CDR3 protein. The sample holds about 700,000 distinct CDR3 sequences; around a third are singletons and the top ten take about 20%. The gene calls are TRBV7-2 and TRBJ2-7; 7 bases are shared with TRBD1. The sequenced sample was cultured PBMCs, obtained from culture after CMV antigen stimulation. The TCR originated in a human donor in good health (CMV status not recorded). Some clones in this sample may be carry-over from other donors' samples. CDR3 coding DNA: TGTGCCAGCAGCTTAGATTCAGGGGGAAGATACGAGCAGTACTTC. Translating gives CASSLDSGGRYEQYF.